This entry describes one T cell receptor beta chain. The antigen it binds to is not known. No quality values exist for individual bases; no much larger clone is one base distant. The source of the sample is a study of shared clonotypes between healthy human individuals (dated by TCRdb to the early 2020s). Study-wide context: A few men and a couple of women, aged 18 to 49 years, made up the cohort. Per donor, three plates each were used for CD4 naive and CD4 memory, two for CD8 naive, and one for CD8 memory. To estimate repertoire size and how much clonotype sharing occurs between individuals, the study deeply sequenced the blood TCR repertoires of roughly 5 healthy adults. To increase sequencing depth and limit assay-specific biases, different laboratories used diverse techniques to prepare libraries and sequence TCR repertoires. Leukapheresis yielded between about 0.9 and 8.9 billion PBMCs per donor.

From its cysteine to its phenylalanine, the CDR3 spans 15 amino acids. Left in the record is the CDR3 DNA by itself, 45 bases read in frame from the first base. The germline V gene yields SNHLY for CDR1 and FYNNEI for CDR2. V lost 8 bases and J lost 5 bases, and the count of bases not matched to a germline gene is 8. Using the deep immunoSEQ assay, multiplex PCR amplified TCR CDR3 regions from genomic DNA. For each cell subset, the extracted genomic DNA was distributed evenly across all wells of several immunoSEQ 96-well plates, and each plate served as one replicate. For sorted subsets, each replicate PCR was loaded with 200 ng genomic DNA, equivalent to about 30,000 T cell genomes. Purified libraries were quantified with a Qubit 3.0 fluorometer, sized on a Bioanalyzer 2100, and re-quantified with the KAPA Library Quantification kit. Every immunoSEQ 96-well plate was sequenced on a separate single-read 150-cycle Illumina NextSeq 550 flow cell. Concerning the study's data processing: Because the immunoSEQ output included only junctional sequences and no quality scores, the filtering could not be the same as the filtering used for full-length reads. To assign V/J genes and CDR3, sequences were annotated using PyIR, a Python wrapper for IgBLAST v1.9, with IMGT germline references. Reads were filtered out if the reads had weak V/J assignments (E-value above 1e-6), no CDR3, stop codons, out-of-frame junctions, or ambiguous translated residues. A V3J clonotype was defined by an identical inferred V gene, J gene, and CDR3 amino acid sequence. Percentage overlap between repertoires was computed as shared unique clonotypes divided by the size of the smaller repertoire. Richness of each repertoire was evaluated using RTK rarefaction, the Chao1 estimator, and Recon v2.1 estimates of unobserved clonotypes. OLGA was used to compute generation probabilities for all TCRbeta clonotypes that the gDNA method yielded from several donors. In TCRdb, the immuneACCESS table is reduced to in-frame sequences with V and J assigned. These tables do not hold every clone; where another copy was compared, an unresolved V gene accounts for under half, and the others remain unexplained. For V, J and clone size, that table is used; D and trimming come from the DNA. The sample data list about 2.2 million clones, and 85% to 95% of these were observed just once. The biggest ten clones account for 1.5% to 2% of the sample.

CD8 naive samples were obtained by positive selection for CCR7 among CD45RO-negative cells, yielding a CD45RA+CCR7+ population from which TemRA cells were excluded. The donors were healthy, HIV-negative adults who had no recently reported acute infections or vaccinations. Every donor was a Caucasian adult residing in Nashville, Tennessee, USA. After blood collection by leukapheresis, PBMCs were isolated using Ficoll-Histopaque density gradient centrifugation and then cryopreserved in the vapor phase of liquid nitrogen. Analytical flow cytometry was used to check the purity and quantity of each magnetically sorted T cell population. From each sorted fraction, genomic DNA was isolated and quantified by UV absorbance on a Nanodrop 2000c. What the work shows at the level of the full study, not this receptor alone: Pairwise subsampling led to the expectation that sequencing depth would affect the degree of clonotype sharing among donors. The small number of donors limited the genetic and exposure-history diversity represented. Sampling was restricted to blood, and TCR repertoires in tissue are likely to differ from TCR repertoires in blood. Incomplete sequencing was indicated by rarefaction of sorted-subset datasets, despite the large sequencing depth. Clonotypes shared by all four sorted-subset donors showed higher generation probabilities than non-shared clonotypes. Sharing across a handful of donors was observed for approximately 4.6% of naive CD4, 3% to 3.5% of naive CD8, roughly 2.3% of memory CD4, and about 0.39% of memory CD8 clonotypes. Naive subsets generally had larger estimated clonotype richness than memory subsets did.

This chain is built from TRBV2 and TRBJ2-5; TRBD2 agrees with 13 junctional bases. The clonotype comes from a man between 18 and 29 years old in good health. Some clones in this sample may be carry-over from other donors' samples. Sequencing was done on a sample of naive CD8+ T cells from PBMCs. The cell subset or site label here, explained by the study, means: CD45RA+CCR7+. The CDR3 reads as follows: CASAGTSGTLETQYF. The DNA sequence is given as TGTGCCAGCGCCGGGACTAGCGGGACCCTGGAGACCCAGTACTTC.